One and the same sample provided the 27 T cell receptor beta chains below, sequenced in a study of identical twins. MiXCR, run by TCRdb on the 5' RACE reads, gives a single entry per CDR3 protein. The table shows some 500,000 distinct CDR3 sequences, with 13% to 15% occurring only once. The sample was also reused in another study, on yellow fever vaccine responses in identical twins.

Sequencing was performed on CD4+ T cells sorted from blood. The source of these receptors is a young woman in good health.

The chain is built from TRBV6-1 and TRBJ2-7; TRBD2 agrees at 12 bases. This CDR3 has 16 residues. The germline gives CDR1 MNHNS, CDR2 SASEGT. After removal of 4 bases from V and 5 bases from J, the junction contained 9 bases not matched to a gene. CDR3 residues: CASSALAGGPRHEQYF. The CDR3 bases are TGTGCCAGCAGTGCCCTAGCGGGAGGGCCGCGCCACGAGCAGTACTTC.

A few counts support this clonotype. The CDR3 DNA sequence: TGCGCCAGCAGCTTTTCGTGGGACTGGGGCGAGACCCAGTACTTC. Translating gives CASSFSWDWGETQYF. The chain has TRBV5-1 and TRBJ2-5, with a tentative D call TRBD2 (6 bases). The V and J ends lost 2 bases and 5 bases respectively, with 16 bases between them. Germline-derived CDR1 and CDR2 are SGHRS and YFSETQ. The length of the CDR3 is 15 residues.

This clonotype came up a few times. This chain connects TRBV25-1 to TRBJ2-7; no reliable D call. This CDR3 is built from 13 residues. Trimming shortened V by 5 bases and J by 2 bases, and 10 bases separated the two germline ends. CDR1 and CDR2 from the germline V gene are MGHDK and SYGVNS. CDR3: CASSPRSTYEQYF. CDR3 DNA sequence: TGTGCCAGCAGTCCCCGGTCTACCTACGAGCAGTACTTC.

V is TRBV7-9 and J is TRBJ2-2; TRBD2 agrees at 8 bases. CDR1 is SEHNR and CDR2 is FQNEAQ in the germline V gene (reference sequence). The J segment lost 1 base and the V segment lost 4 bases, leaving 8 bases of the junction unmatched. The CDR3 is 17 residues long. CDR3 sequence (DNA): TGTGCCAGCAGCTCGAATCGGGGGGGCCAGAACACCGGGGAGCTGTTTTTT. Encoded protein: CASSSNRGGQNTGELFF.

This clonotype was seen a handful of times. The V call is TRBV27, the J call TRBJ2-5, with 13 bases that match TRBD2. J lost 6 bases, V lost 6 bases, and 4 bases had no gene match. This CDR3 is built from 14 residues. CDR1 and CDR2 from the germline V gene are MNHEY and SMNVEV (reference sequence). CDR3 amino acids: CASRLAGGLKTQYF. As DNA, the CDR3 is TGTGCCAGCAGACTAGCGGGGGGGCTCAAGACCCAGTACTTC.

This clonotype was counted a few times. This chain joins TRBV20-1 and TRBJ2-7; 11 nucleotides agree with TRBD1. V was pared by 6 bases and J by 2 bases, with 3 bases of the junction left unmatched. Germline V lookup: CDR1 DFQATT, CDR2 SNEGSKA (reference sequence). The CDR3 runs to 13 residues. CDR3 sequence reads: CSASGQGAYEQYF. The CDR3 DNA sequence: TGCAGTGCCTCGGGACAGGGGGCCTACGAGCAGTACTTC.

This clonotype has more than one count but fewer than ten. The V and J genes are TRBV9 and TRBJ2-5; 11 nucleotides line up with TRBD2. J was trimmed by 2 bases and V by 3 bases; bases with no gene match: 6. CDR1 is SGDLS and CDR2 is YYNGEE in the germline V gene. The CDR3 runs 16 residues. CDR3 sequence (DNA): TGTGCCAGCAGCGCTGGGACTAGCGGACTACAAGAGACCCAGTACTTC. It specifies CASSAGTSGLQETQYF. The variable domain in full, with the rest retrieved from reference TRBV9 and TRBJ2-5, is DSGVTQTPKHLITATGQRVTLRCSPRSGDLSVYWYQQSLDQGLQFLIQYYNGEERAKGNILERFSAQQFPDLHSELNLSSLELGDSALYFCASSAGTSGLQETQYFGPGTRLLVL.

This clonotype was seen a few times. The rearrangement links TRBV20-1 to TRBJ2-3; D is unclear. Trimming removed 2 bases at V and 2 bases at J, with 8 bases between. Germline V gives CDR1 DFQATT, CDR2 SNEGSKA (reference sequence). This CDR3 spans 13 amino acids. The CDR3 nucleotides read TGCAGTGCTAGACAAGGAGCCACAGATACGCAGTATTTT. Protein: CSARQGATDTQYF.

With regard to this clonotype: Compared with germline, one end of the junction differs, possibly owing to a read error. The rearrangement links TRBV20-1 to TRBJ2-3; 9 bases are a match to TRBD2. CDR1 and CDR2 (germline): DFQATT, SNEGSKA (reference sequence). There are 15 residues in the CDR3. This chain's CDR3 is CSARDGTSLTDTQYF. For the CDR3, the DNA is TGCAGTGCCAGAGACGGGACTAGCCTCACAGATACGCAGTATTTT.

This clonotype was observed a handful of times. V is TRBV10-3 and J is TRBJ2-7, with D possibly being TRBD1 (6 bases). Trimming removed 4 bases at V and 4 bases at J, with 23 bases between. Per the germline V gene, CDR1 is ENHRY and CDR2 is SYGVKD. The CDR3 contains 17 residues. Here the CDR3 reads CAISVTRGGRNLYEQYF. CDR3 sequence (DNA): TGTGCCATCAGTGTAACCCGAGGGGGACGGAACCTTTACGAGCAGTACTTC.

This clonotype was detected only a few times. This chain links TRBV20-1 with TRBJ1-2; TRBD1 agrees at 8 bases. Per germline, CDR1 DFQATT and CDR2 SNEGSKA (reference sequence). J gave up 5 bases and V 0 bases, and 8 bases lay outside the gene matches. The CDR3 sequence is 15 residues long. The CDR3 loop reads CSARDLRTGIYGYTF. CDR3 bases: TGCAGTGCTAGAGATCTTAGGACAGGGATTTATGGCTACACCTTC.

The chain uses TRBV7-2 and TRBJ2-1; TRBD2 might be the D (5 bases). Germline CDR1 SGHTA, CDR2 FQGNSA. The CDR3 consists of 12 residues. The CDR3 region has the DNA TGTGCAGGGCTAGCCTCCCCCCGGGGGCAGTTCTTC. Amino acid sequence: CAGLASPRGQFF. Variable domain in full (rest from reference TRBV7-2 and TRBJ2-1): GAGVSQSPSNKVTEKGKDVELRCDPISGHTALYWYRQSLGQGLEFLIYFQGNSAPDKSGLPSDRFSAERTGGSVSTLTIQRTQQEDSAVYLCAGLASPRGQFFGPGTRLTVL.

The chain couples TRBV25-1 to TRBJ2-4, with D perhaps TRBD2 (7 bases). CDR3 length: 17 residues. Trimming pared 3 bases from V and 0 bases from J, leaving 15 bases between. Looked up from germline, CDR1 is MGHDK and CDR2 is SYGVNS. CDR3: CASSDTRGALAKNIQYF. CDR3 coding DNA: TGTGCCAGCAGTGATACACGGGGGGCCTTAGCCAAAAACATTCAGTACTTC.

This clonotype was counted only a few times. The chain is built from TRBV6-5 and TRBJ1-1; TRBD1 matches at 7 bases. The CDR3 covers 15 residues. CDR1 MNHEY and CDR2 SVGAGI come from the germline V gene. With 6 bases clipped from V and 1 base from J, the junction kept 8 bases outside the gene matches. CDR3 coding DNA: TGTGCCAGCAGCCACAGGGGCCCGGAGAACACTGAAGCTTTCTTT. This codes for CASSHRGPENTEAFF.

The chain has TRBV14 and TRBJ2-7; 10 bases align to TRBD1. Trimming cost V 5 bases and J 7 bases; bases outside gene matches: 8. CDR3 length: 14 residues. From germline, CDR1 is SGHDN and CDR2 FVKESK. Here the CDR3 DNA reads TGTGCCAGCAGCACACGGACAGGGGGTAGGGAGCAGTACTTC. This gives the protein CASSTRTGGREQYF. Variable domain in full (rest from reference TRBV14 and TRBJ2-7): EAGVTQFPSHSVIEKGQTVTLRCDPISGHDNLYWYRRVMGKEIKFLLHFVKESKQDESGMPNNRFLAERTGGTYSTLKVQPAELEDSGVYFCASSTRTGGREQYFGPGTRLTVT.

This clonotype was found many times. The chain links TRBV5-6 to TRBJ2-5, with 9 bases lining up with TRBD2. Germline CDR1 reads SGHDT; CDR2 reads YYEEEE. J lost 2 bases, V lost 5 bases, and 4 bases had no gene match. CDR3 length equals 14 residues. As DNA, the CDR3 is TGTGCCAGCAGTTTAGCGGGGGTACAAGAGACCCAGTACTTC. This translates into CASSLAGVQETQYF. Filled out from reference TRBV5-6 and TRBJ2-5, the complete variable domain reads DAGVTQSPTHLIKTRGQQVTLRCSPKSGHDTVSWYQQALGQGPQFIFQYYEEEERQRGNFPDRFSGHQFPNYSSELNVNALLLGDSALYLCASSLAGVQETQYFGPGTRLLVL.

This clonotype has more than one count but fewer than ten. The rearrangement joins TRBV29-1 to TRBJ1-1; 7 nucleotides match TRBD1. Trimming cost V 1 base and J 4 bases; bases outside gene matches: 3. In germline, CDR1 is SQVTM, CDR2 ANQGSEA. CDR3 length: 13 residues. The CDR3 coding sequence is TGCAGCGTTGAAGGGACAGGAACCACTGAAGCTTTCTTT. As protein: CSVEGTGTTEAFF.

This clonotype was observed a few times. V is TRBV20-1 and J is TRBJ2-2; 7 bases map to TRBD2. Germline-derived CDR1 and CDR2 are DFQATT and SNEGSKA (reference sequence). The CDR3 length is 15 residues. J lost 3 bases, V lost 3 bases, and 7 bases had no gene match. CDR3 region: CSARVAGVDTGELFF. CDR3 nucleotide sequence: TGCAGTGCTAGGGTGGCGGGAGTGGACACCGGGGAGCTGTTTTTT.

A few counts support this clonotype. The genes are TRBV29-1 and TRBJ2-7; unclear D gene. This CDR3 contains 13 residues. Trimming cost V 7 bases and J 3 bases, with 16 bases left between them. Germline-derived CDR1 and CDR2 are SQVTM and ANQGSEA. The CDR3 nucleotides read TGCAGCGCCGCCGTAAGGGTACGCTACGAGCAGTACTTC. Its translation is CSAAVRVRYEQYF.

The rearrangement joins TRBV6-5 to TRBJ2-7; D not certain. V gave up 7 bases and J gave up 5 bases, with 9 bases separating them. Germline V lookup: CDR1 MNHEY, CDR2 SVGAGI. The CDR3 is made up of 11 amino acids. Here the CDR3 reads CASTNRDEQYF. The CDR3 DNA is TGTGCCAGCACAAACCGGGACGAGCAGTACTTC.

This clonotype was detected many times. The chain has TRBV5-1 and TRBJ2-5; 7 bases map to TRBD2. CDR1 is SGHRS and CDR2 is YFSETQ in the germline V gene. There are 15 residues in the CDR3. V dropped 0 bases and J dropped 4; count of bases not matched to a gene: 6. The CDR3 nucleotides read TGCGCCAGCAGCTTGGACACTAGCGAACTAGAGACCCAGTACTTC. Encoded protein: CASSLDTSELETQYF.

The CDR3 reads CASSYSWGPGQPQHF. The CDR3 DNA is TGTGCCAGCAGTTACTCCTGGGGGCCAGGTCAGCCCCAGCATTTT. The chain uses TRBV6-2 or TRBV6-3 and TRBJ1-5, with a possible D match to TRBD1 (6 bases). The ends were cut back, 0 bases at V and 6 bases at J, with 12 bases in the middle. The germline V gene encodes CDR1 MNHEY and CDR2 SVGEGT. The CDR3 extends over 15 amino acids.

Concerning this clonotype: A junction boundary mismatches the germline segment, possibly from a read error. This chain links TRBV7-7 with TRBJ2-7; no firm D call. The germline V gene encodes CDR1 SSHAT and CDR2 FNYEAQ (reference sequence). The CDR3 covers 14 residues. In DNA, the CDR3 is TGTGCTAGCAGCTTAGTTTTTGGCTCCTACGAGCAGTACTTC. It codes for CASSLVFGSYEQYF.

This clonotype was counted ten times or more. This chain uses TRBV3-1 with TRBJ2-7; 9 nucleotides line up with TRBD2. The CDR3 totals 15 residues. Trimming cost V 3 bases and J 4 bases; bases outside gene matches: 7. Germline CDR1 LGHDT, CDR2 YNNKEL (reference sequence). CDR3 nucleotide sequence: TGTGCCAGCAGCCAGGGCGGGGGGGCCGGATACGAGCAGTACTTC. Its protein product is CASSQGGGAGYEQYF.

The table lists this clonotype with many counts. This chain links TRBV6-2 or TRBV6-3 with TRBJ2-1; D remains unclear. Deletions cut 1 base from V and 5 bases from J, with 18 bases between. Germline V gene lookup returns CDR1 MNHEY and CDR2 SVGEGT. The CDR3 contains 17 residues. CDR3 coding DNA: TGTGCCAGCAGTTACTTTGGGTTACAAGAGACCGACAATGAGCAGTTCTTC. It translates to CASSYFGLQETDNEQFF.

For the CDR3, the DNA is TGTGCCAGCAGTTACTCGAATCAGCGGCATAGCTACAATGAGCAGTTCTTC. Protein product: CASSYSNQRHSYNEQFF. The chain joins TRBV6-5 to TRBJ2-1, with D tentatively TRBD2 (5 bases). Germline CDR1 MNHEY, CDR2 SVGAGI. V shed 0 bases and J shed 3 bases, with 15 bases lying between them. CDR3 length equals 17 residues.

The chain carries TRBV5-1 and TRBJ2-1; D is unresolved. This CDR3 has 15 amino acids. V was trimmed by 3 bases and J by 2 bases, leaving 12 bases between them. Germline CDR1 and CDR2: SGHRS and YFSETQ. In DNA, the CDR3 is TGCGCCAGCAGCTCCTTCGCGGCGGCCTACAATGAGCAGTTCTTC. Its translation is CASSSFAAAYNEQFF.